Included here is one T cell receptor (beta chain) sequence, with context. The ends lost 5 bases at V and 11 bases at J; junction bases unmatched: 13. The V gene's germline CDR1 is MNHEY and CDR2 SVGAGI. CDR3 length equals 15 residues. These data originate in a study of multiple sclerosis patients with progressive multifocal leukoencephalopathy. The time point here: less than 7 months of natalizumab therapy. TCRdb keeps only in-frame clones here, not all; method: immunoSEQ multiplex PCR. Of 29,000 or so clones detected, about 90% appear once; the ten largest clones hold 1.5%. The chain carries TRBV6-5 and TRBJ2-1, with TRBD2 matching over 9 bases. The receptor was isolated from a human donor with multiple sclerosis. The starting material was PBMCs, obtained from a patient treated with natalizumab. The CDR3 loop is CASSQGTSSRGQQFF. The DNA for the CDR3 is TGTGCCAGCAGTCAAGGGACTAGCTCGAGGGGACAGCAGTTCTTC.